This TCR beta chain appears in the sequencing data of a study of tumor-infiltrating lymphocytes in localized non-small cell lung cancer. Study-level findings and limits: TCRbeta sequencing showed higher T cell infiltration in tumors than uninvolved lung.

The table came from immunoSEQ multiplex PCR; TCRdb's copy has only in-frame clones and leaves some out. The sample records about 7,100 clones, approximately 67% being singletons. The CDR3 is 11 residues long. Trimming pared 5 bases from V and 1 base from J, leaving 6 bases between. Looked up from germline, CDR1 is SQVTM and CDR2 is ANQGSEA. The count of this clone is one. Its specificity is not known. The rearrangement uses TRBV29-1 and TRBJ2-7, with a possible D match to TRBD1 (6 bases). The sequence was collected from a human donor with non-small cell lung cancer. Source material: uninvolved lung tissue not adjacent to the tumor. The CDR3 spells CSVQGSYEQYF. CDR3 DNA: TGCAGCGTTCAGGGGTCCTACGAGCAGTACTTC.